A selection of T cell receptor beta chains follows, all from one sample in a study of blood T cell repertoires in COVID-19. The data were produced by immunoSEQ multiplex PCR, yet TCRdb's version contains in-frame clones alone and is incomplete. The sample yields about 92,000 clones, over 70% seen once. Sequencing input: peripheral blood. The receptors were sampled from a man aged 50-60 years who had recovered from COVID-19. CDR3s include the opening cysteine and the closing phenylalanine or tryptophan. D genes are given only for firm matches. Rows give clone size only sometimes, using once, few, many, or a class for an expanded clone.

NA,TRBV7-9,NA,TRBJ2-1,CASSSSPGHEQFF,TGTGCCAGCAGCTCCTCCCCAGGCCATGAGCAGTTCTTC
NA,TRBV6-2/TRBV6-3,TRBD1,TRBJ1-5,CASSRSGQGIENSNQPQHF,TGTGCCAGCAGTAGATCGGGACAGGGTATTGAGAATAGCAATCAGCCCCAGCATTTT
few,TRBV27,TRBD2,TRBJ2-3,CASSSRTSGRDTQYF,TGTGCCAGCAGTTCCCGGACTAGCGGGAGGGATACGCAGTATTTT
NA,TRBV28,NA,TRBJ2-5,CASSELQETQYF,TGTGCCAGCAGCGAGTTGCAAGAGACCCAGTACTTC
many,TRBV29-1,TRBD1,TRBJ1-2,CSGGQGTANYGYTF,TGCAGCGGGGGACAGGGAACAGCTAACTATGGCTACACCTTC
NA,TRBV10-3,TRBD2,TRBJ2-7,CAISDLTGAGGLSYEQYF,TGTGCCATCAGTGACCTGACTGGAGCGGGAGGTCTCTCCTACGAGCAGTACTTC
few,TRBV7-2,NA,TRBJ1-2,CASSLGNLNYGYTF,TGTGCCAGCAGCTTAGGTAATCTAAACTATGGCTACACCTTC
NA,TRBV5-1,NA,TRBJ1-2,CASSLVPGASGGYTF,TGCGCCAGCAGCTTGGTTCCAGGGGCCTCGGGGGGCTACACCTTC
NA,TRBV29-1,TRBD2,TRBJ2-7,CSVSLAGVGYEQYF,TGCAGCGTATCCCTAGCGGGAGTGGGGTACGAGCAGTACTTC
NA,TRBV19,TRBD1,TRBJ1-1,CASRVDRGLNTEAFF,TGTGCCAGTAGAGTGGACAGGGGACTTAACACTGAAGCTTTCTTT
NA,TRBV9,TRBD1,TRBJ2-1,CASSTGTGLYNEQFF,TGTGCCAGCAGTACCGGGACAGGGCTATACAATGAGCAGTTCTTC
few,TRBV19,NA,TRBJ2-7,CASSSRDVMGEQYF,TGTGCCAGTAGCTCCCGGGATGTGATGGGTGAGCAGTACTTC
NA,TRBV5-1,NA,TRBJ2-7,CASSLVREDDEQYF,TGCGCCAGCAGCTTGGTCAGGGAGGACGACGAGCAGTACTTC
NA,TRBV9,NA,TRBJ1-2,CASSVDVGGVYGYTF,TGTGCCAGCAGCGTAGATGTAGGCGGTGTTTATGGCTACACCTTC
NA,TRBV3-1/TRBV3-2,TRBD2,TRBJ2-5,CASSLSGGIQETQYF,TGTGCCAGCAGCCTGAGCGGGGGCATACAAGAGACCCAGTACTTC
NA,TRBV7-2,NA,TRBJ2-3,CASSPGLTTDTQYF,TGTGCCAGCAGCCCGGGACTGACTACAGATACGCAGTATTTT
NA,TRBV7-3,NA,TRBJ1-6,CASSPQGGNSPLHF,TGTGCCAGCAGCCCACAGGGCGGGAATTCACCCCTCCACTTT
NA,TRBV29-1,NA,TRBJ2-1,CSAPNRENEQFF,TGCAGCGCCCCTAACAGGGAGAATGAGCAGTTCTTC
NA,TRBV4-3,NA,TRBJ1-2,CASSQDTTSFVGGYTF,TGCGCCAGCAGCCAAGATACTACTTCCTTTGTCGGCGGCTACACCTTC
few,TRBV9,NA,TRBJ2-7,CASSVGGPGRAERQYF,TGTGCCAGCAGCGTGGGTGGGCCCGGCAGGGCAGAACGGCAGTACTTC
NA,TRBV27,TRBD1,TRBJ2-2,CASSGQGNTGELFF,TGTGCCAGCAGTGGACAGGGGAACACCGGGGAGCTGTTTTTT
once,TRBV11-2,NA,TRBJ1-5,CASSPNPNSNQPQHF,TGTGCCAGCAGTCCCAACCCTAATAGCAATCAGCCCCAGCATTTT
once,TRBV2,NA,TRBJ1-1,CASSVLENTEAFF,TGTGCCAGCAGTGTTCTAGAAAACACTGAAGCTTTCTTT
few,TRBV5-1,NA,TRBJ1-3,CASSLGDRGTIYF,TGCGCCAGCAGCTTGGGCGACCGGGGCACCATATATTTT
few,TRBV6-5,TRBD1,TRBJ2-3,CASSKQGMDTQYF,TGTGCCAGCAGTAAACAGGGGATGGATACGCAGTATTTT
many,TRBV30,NA,TRBJ2-2,CAWKEQEGDTGELFF,TGTGCCTGGAAGGAACAGGAAGGAGACACCGGGGAGCTGTTTTTT
NA,TRBV30,NA,TRBJ1-3,CAWSHRIPGNTIYF,TGTGCCTGGAGTCACAGGATCCCTGGAAACACCATATATTTT
NA,TRBV30,TRBD2,TRBJ2-2,CAWSVLSSGGAIGELFF,TGTGCCTGGAGTGTACTATCTAGCGGGGGGGCGATCGGGGAGCTGTTTTTT
NA,TRBV4-3,NA,TRBJ2-1,CASSQDTRREQFF,TGCGCCAGCAGCCAAGATACTAGGCGGGAGCAGTTCTTC
NA,TRBV29-1,NA,TRBJ1-1,CSVVTGGGTEAFF,TGCAGCGTTGTAACCGGGGGAGGGACTGAAGCTTTCTTT
NA,TRBV20-1,TRBD2,TRBJ2-5,CSANELAVPRTQYF,TGCAGTGCTAATGAACTAGCGGTCCCCCGGACCCAGTACTTC
NA,TRBV29-1,NA,TRBJ1-2,CSVRGSYGYTF,TGCAGCGTGAGGGGGAGCTATGGCTACACCTTC
once,TRBV20-1,TRBD2,TRBJ2-3,CSASRPAGAADTQYF,TGCAGTGCTAGTCGCCCAGCGGGGGCAGCGGATACGCAGTATTTT
NA,TRBV14,TRBD2,TRBJ2-7,CASSPGTSSRQYF,TGTGCCAGCAGCCCTGGGACTAGCAGTCGGCAGTACTTC
NA,TRBV6-5,TRBD1,TRBJ1-5,CAIWTGTNQPQHF,TGTGCAATTTGGACAGGGACAAATCAGCCCCAGCATTTT
NA,TRBV5-1,TRBD2,TRBJ2-3,CASSGDSGITDTQYF,TGCGCCAGCAGCGGGGATAGCGGGATTACAGATACGCAGTATTTT
once,TRBV6-5,NA,TRBJ1-6,CASIGNPGFNSPLHF,TGTGCCAGCATAGGTAATCCAGGGTTCAATTCACCCCTCCACTTT
NA,TRBV25-1,NA,TRBJ1-1,CASSEYGRATEAFF,TGTGCCAGCAGTGAATATGGGAGGGCCACTGAAGCTTTCTTT
NA,TRBV3-1/TRBV3-2,TRBD1,TRBJ2-4,CASSQADRGSKNIQYF,TGTGCCAGCAGCCAAGCCGACAGGGGGTCCAAAAACATTCAGTACTTC
NA,TRBV5-1,TRBD1,TRBJ2-1,CASSFLGQGNNNEQFF,TGCGCCAGCAGCTTCCTGGGACAGGGAAATAACAATGAGCAGTTCTTC
few,TRBV28,NA,TRBJ2-7,CASGGYYEQYF,TGTGCCAGCGGAGGTTACTACGAGCAGTACTTC
NA,TRBV2,TRBD1,TRBJ2-2,CASTQGKFTGELFF,TGTGCCAGCACACAGGGGAAATTTACCGGGGAGCTGTTTTTT
NA,TRBV19,TRBD2,TRBJ2-1,CASSTAGLPYYNEQFF,TGTGCCAGTAGTACCGCGGGACTACCTTACTACAATGAGCAGTTCTTC
NA,TRBV5-6,TRBD1,TRBJ2-1,CASSLAGTEGYNEQFF,TGTGCCAGCAGCTTGGCCGGGACAGAGGGCTACAATGAGCAGTTCTTC
NA,TRBV30,NA,TRBJ2-3,CAWSAGFSTDTQYF,TGTGCCTGGAGTGCGGGATTTAGCACAGATACGCAGTATTTT
once,TRBV25-1,TRBD1,TRBJ1-6,CASSGTGTGINSPLHF,TGTGCCAGCAGTGGAACCGGGACAGGGATTAATTCACCCCTCCACTTT
NA,TRBV5-6,NA,TRBJ2-7,CASSLAGGGYEQYF,TGTGCCAGCAGCTTGGCCGGGGGAGGCTACGAGCAGTACTTC
NA,TRBV29-1,NA,TRBJ2-1,CSVQGGNNEQFF,TGCAGCGTCCAGGGCGGCAACAATGAGCAGTTCTTC
NA,TRBV23-1,TRBD2,TRBJ2-3,CASIPLGLETDTQYF,TGCGCCAGCATCCCCTTGGGACTAGAAACAGATACGCAGTATTTT
NA,TRBV12-2,NA,TRBJ1-5,CASRPAGQRGNQPQHF,TGTGCAAGTCGCCCAGCGGGGCAGCGTGGCAATCAGCCCCAGCATTTT
NA,TRBV25-1,NA,TRBJ1-2,CASSAGYGYTF,TGTGCCAGCAGTGCAGGGTATGGCTACACCTTC
NA,TRBV27,TRBD2,TRBJ2-1,CASSLAGGPDAQFF,TGTGCCAGCAGTTTAGCGGGAGGGCCAGATGCGCAGTTCTTC
NA,TRBV19,TRBD1,TRBJ2-3,CASSATGGTDTQYF,TGTGCCAGTAGTGCGACAGGGGGCACAGATACGCAGTATTTT
once,TRBV5-4,NA,TRBJ2-3,CASSLDSGRTDTQYF,TGTGCCAGCAGCCTAGACTCAGGGAGGACAGATACGCAGTATTTT
NA,TRBV5-1,TRBD2,TRBJ2-3,CASSGSAGGPDTQYF,TGCGCCAGCAGCGGTTCAGCGGGGGGACCAGATACGCAGTATTTT
NA,TRBV9,TRBD1,TRBJ2-1,CASSPRGPRDSTYNEQFF,TGTGCCAGCAGCCCGAGGGGGCCCCGGGACAGTACTTACAATGAGCAGTTCTTC
NA,TRBV27,NA,TRBJ1-2,CASSSWPPGYGYTF,TGTGCCAGCAGTTCTTGGCCCCCAGGCTATGGCTACACCTTC
NA,TRBV5-4,NA,TRBJ2-2,CASSSLLDTGELFF,TGTGCCAGCAGCTCCCTACTAGACACCGGGGAGCTGTTTTTT
NA,TRBV19,TRBD1,TRBJ1-6,CASTRPGTGDSPLHF,TGTGCCAGTACTCGACCCGGGACAGGGGACTCACCCCTCCACTTT
NA,TRBV9,TRBD1,TRBJ2-2,CASSDLGTGLTGELFF,TGTGCCAGCAGCGACCTCGGGACAGGGTTAACCGGGGAGCTGTTTTTT